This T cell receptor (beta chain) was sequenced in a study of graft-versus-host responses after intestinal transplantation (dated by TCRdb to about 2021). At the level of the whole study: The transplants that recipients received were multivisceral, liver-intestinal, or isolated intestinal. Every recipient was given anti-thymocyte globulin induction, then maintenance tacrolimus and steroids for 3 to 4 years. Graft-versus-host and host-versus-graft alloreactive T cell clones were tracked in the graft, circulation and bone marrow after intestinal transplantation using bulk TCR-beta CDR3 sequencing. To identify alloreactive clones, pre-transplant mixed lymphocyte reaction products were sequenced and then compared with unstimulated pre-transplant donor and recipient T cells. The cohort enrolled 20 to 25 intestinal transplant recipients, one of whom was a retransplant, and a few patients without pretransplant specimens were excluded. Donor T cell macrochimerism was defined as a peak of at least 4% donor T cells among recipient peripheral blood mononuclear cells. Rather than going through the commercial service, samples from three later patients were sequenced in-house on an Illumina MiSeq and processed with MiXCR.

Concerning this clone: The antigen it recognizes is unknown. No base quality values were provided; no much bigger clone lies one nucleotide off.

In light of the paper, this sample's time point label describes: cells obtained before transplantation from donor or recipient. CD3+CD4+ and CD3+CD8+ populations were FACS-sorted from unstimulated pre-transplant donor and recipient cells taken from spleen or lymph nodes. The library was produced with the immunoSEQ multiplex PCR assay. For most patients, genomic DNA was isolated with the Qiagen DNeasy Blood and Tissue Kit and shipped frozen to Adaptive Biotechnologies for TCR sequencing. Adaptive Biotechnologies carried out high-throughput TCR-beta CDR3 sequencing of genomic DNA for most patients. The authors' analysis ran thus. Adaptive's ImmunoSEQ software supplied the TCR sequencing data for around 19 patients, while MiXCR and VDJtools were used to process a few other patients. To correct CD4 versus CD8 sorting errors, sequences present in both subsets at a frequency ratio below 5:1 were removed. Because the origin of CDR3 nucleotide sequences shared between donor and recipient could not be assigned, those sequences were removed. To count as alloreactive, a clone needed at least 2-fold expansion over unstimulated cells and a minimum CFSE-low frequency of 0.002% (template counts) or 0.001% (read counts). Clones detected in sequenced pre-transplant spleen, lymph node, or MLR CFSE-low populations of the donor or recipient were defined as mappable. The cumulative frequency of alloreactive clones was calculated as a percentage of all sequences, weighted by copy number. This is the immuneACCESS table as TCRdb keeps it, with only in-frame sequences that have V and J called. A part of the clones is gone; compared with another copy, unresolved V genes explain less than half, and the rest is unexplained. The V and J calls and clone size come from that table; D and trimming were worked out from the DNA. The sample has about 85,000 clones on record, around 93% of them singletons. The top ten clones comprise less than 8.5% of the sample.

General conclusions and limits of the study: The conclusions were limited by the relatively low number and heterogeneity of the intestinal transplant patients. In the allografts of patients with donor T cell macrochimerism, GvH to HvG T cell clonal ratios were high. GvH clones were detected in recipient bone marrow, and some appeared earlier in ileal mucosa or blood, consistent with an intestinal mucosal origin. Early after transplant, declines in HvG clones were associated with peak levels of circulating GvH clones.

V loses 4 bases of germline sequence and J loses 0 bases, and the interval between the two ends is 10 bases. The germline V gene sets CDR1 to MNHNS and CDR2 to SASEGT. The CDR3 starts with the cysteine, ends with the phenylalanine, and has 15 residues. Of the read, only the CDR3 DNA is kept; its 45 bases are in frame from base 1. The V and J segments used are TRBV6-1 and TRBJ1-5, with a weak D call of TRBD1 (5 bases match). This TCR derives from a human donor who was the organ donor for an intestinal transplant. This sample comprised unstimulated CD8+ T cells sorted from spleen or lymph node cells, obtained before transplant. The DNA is TGTGCCAGCAGTGGGCCCGGGGCTAGCAATCAGCCCCAGCATTTT. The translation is CASSGPGASNQPQHF.